This T cell receptor beta chain stems from a study of long-term antiretroviral therapy in people with HIV (dated by TCRdb to between 2021 and 2023). Regarding the research as a whole: The earliest samples were collected approximately a decade before the 2015 WHO recommendation for immediate ART, a period when ART was typically delayed until CD4 counts fell. Among the approximately 32 participants with HIV, ten to eleven were female. A total of roughly 200 cryopreserved PBMC samples came from 30 adults with confirmed HIV infection and were collected serially over a mean of about six years (range 1-12). A retrospective serial study tested whether changes in peripheral blood TRB repertoire composition and diversity were associated with ART initiation and durable HIV suppression. No cross-contamination during QIAcube processing turned up in test extractions that ran a monoclonal T-cell line alongside 33 polyclonal samples.

Concerning this clone itself: What this receptor recognizes is not known. Per-base qualities were not stored, and no clone one base away is much larger.

The immunoSEQ hsTCRB v3.0 assay was used at survey level resolution to sequence the TRB variable region. A depth of roughly 35,000-55,000 T-cell genomes per sample was targeted for TRB sequencing. An Illumina MiSeq with a v3 150-cycle kit was used to sequence the pooled TRB libraries. In the original analysis: Repertoire analysis was performed in R inside a reproducible Nextflow workflow that covered QC, data transformation and analysis. LymphoSeq2, an R package for exploring AIRR-Seq data, was used to implement custom analyses. After excluding a few samples that yielded fewer than 5000 total TRB sequences, fewer than 200 HIV repertoires remained for analysis. Among the 170 to 200 retained HIV repertoires, more than 55 were collected before ART initiation and approximately 130 after ART initiation. Repertoires were downsampled to 5000 TRB nucleotide sequences, with summary statistics averaged over 100 downsampling iterations. Only TRB sequences with CDR3 regions of at least seven amino acids were retained for analysis. Two measures captured diversity: a Shannon entropy-derived clonality score and the Gini coefficient. In repertoire networks, the top 5000 CDR3 amino acid sequences were linked whenever an edit distance of one separated two sequences. For TRB CDR3 amino acid sequences, GLIPH2 was used to predict antigen specificity groups and MHC restriction. CDR3 amino acid sequences were matched against VDJdb and McPAS-TCR to flag known CMV, EBV, HIV or tissue antigen associations. Pre-ART, post-ART and control groups were compared with Wilcoxon signed-rank tests and Holm-Bonferroni correction. The table was pulled from immuneACCESS by TCRdb, which kept in-frame rearrangements only. Such tables lose some clones; where checked, under half of the loss comes from unresolved V genes, and the rest has no known cause. The V and J calls and clone size come from that table; D and trimming were worked out from the DNA. The sample records tens of thousands of clones, 96% of which are singletons. Under 3% of the sample is held by the ten biggest clonotypes.

Study-level results and caveats: Narrower CDR3 length ranges were observed in HIV repertoires than in controls, and an antigen-experienced repertoire with only a slight naive shift after ART was suggested by the network structure. The samples span the years 2004 to 2017, and the ART regimens used at that time may not be as effective as current regimens. Owing to limited PBMC availability, only the TCR beta chain was sequenced, without alpha chain pairing. No data were available on ART adherence, viral resistance or therapy changes, limiting inferences about post-ART repertoire changes. Unsorted PBMC were profiled instead of sorted CD4+ and CD8+ T cells because pre-ART samples had limited cell numbers. A significant increase in TRB diversity was found to be associated with ART initiation, although TRB diversity was observed to remain significantly below that of transplant donor controls even after long-term ART. The repertoire was dominated across all time points by expanded TRB clones identified before ART initiation, although this dominance was seen to fluctuate and to decrease in many PLHIV after ART.

The germline V gene provides CDR1 LGHNA and CDR2 YSLEER. The CDR3 covers 16 residues, taking in both the cysteine and the phenylalanine. The retained sequence is limited to the CDR3, 48 bases, with the frame set at the first base. The germline V end is reduced by 4 bases and the J end by 10 bases; junction bases left unmatched: 15. Inclusion was restricted to participants for whom at least one PBMC sample before ART initiation and at least two post-ART samples were available. Treatment was received in the United States of America by all participants with HIV. Cryopreserved samples of about 1-10 million PBMC were thawed and washed before DNA extraction. At the time of the earliest PBMC sample, participants with HIV were aged between roughly 20 and 60 years. PBMC samples were contributed by each participant from 1-4 timepoints before ART initiation and 2-8 timepoints after ART initiation, with a median of 7 samples. For every participant, serial HIV viral load, CD4+ T-cell count, ART history and demographic data were obtained. Genomic DNA was extracted from unsorted PBMC with a Qiagen kit on a QIAcube, with processing performed in batches of 12 samples.

This sequence originates from a man aged 30 to 45 with HIV. The chain was built from TRBV4-3 and TRBJ2-1; the junction holds 8 bases that match TRBD2. Specimen: unsorted PBMCs, collected about 6.6 years after starting antiretroviral therapy. The DNA sequence is TGCGCCAGCAGCCCCTCCGGGGTACGGGGGGGGCGGGAGCAGTTCTTC. It translates to CASSPSGVRGGREQFF.